This is a list of T cell receptor beta chains from one sample in a study of PD-L1 blockade in urothelial cancer. Measured with immunoSEQ multiplex PCR; TCRdb has only the in-frame clones, and not every one. This sample has around 82,000 clones, with around 83% found just once. The sequenced sample was PBMCs, obtained around atezolizumab (anti-PD-L1) treatment. The receptors were sampled from a man aged 55 to 70 with urothelial cancer. The conserved cysteine and the conserved F or W are not part of the CDR3 here. Only part of the rows carry a size: once, few, many, or a class if the clone is expanded.

clone_size: -; v_call: TRBV2; j_call: TRBJ1-4; cdr3_aa: ASRFGSGVEEKLF
clone_size: -; v_call: TRBV5-1; j_call: TRBJ2-5; cdr3_aa: ASSLQRGETQY
clone_size: -; v_call: TRBV5-4; j_call: TRBJ1-2; cdr3_aa: ASSQVDTNYGYT
clone_size: -; v_call: TRBV11-3; j_call: TRBJ2-5; cdr3_aa: ASSKGGPQETQY
clone_size: -; v_call: TRBV29-1; j_call: TRBJ2-6; cdr3_aa: SVGAGSAGANVLT
clone_size: -; v_call: TRBV28; j_call: TRBJ1-2; cdr3_aa: ASSYRDRDGYT
clone_size: -; v_call: TRBV7-9; j_call: TRBJ1-5; cdr3_aa: ASSLEQGAGQPQH
clone_size: -; v_call: TRBV6-6; j_call: TRBJ1-1; cdr3_aa: ASRGQRILNTEAF
clone_size: -; v_call: TRBV9; j_call: TRBJ2-1; cdr3_aa: ASSVGIDSYNEQF
clone_size: -; v_call: TRBV5-1; j_call: TRBJ2-1; cdr3_aa: ASSPTPGSPYNEQF
clone_size: -; v_call: TRBV7-6; j_call: TRBJ2-2; cdr3_aa: ASSLVGSGRGSTGELF
clone_size: -; v_call: TRBV5-4; j_call: TRBJ2-2; cdr3_aa: ASSAGTGANTGELF
clone_size: once; v_call: TRBV7-2; j_call: TRBJ2-7; cdr3_aa: ASSQGPGPHLYEQY
clone_size: -; v_call: TRBV30; j_call: TRBJ1-1; cdr3_aa: AWSQGLVGTEAF
clone_size: -; v_call: TRBV6-1; j_call: TRBJ2-7; cdr3_aa: ASRSLGGEQY
clone_size: -; v_call: TRBV4-1; j_call: TRBJ1-6; cdr3_aa: ASSQDSGSSYNSPLH
clone_size: -; v_call: TRBV7-9; j_call: TRBJ2-5; cdr3_aa: ASSPTWTSGGSETQY